The TCR beta chain under discussion was sequenced for a study of T-cell memory formation after mild COVID-19. Study summary: There were largely donor-specific TCR clusters. Study observations and caveats: Day 15 to 85 contracting clones showed balanced CD4/CD8; day 15 to 37 expanders favored CD4+. The SARS-CoV-2 specificity of second-wave clones reaching peak at day 37 remained unverified.

TCRdb reprocessed the 5' RACE reads via MiXCR and lists one record per CDR3 protein. Of 550,000 to 700,000 distinct CDR3 sequences in the sample, 18% were seen once. This CDR3 is built from 17 residues. Concerning this clonotype itself: Its antigen remains unknown.

V and J are TRBV21-1 and TRBJ1-1; TRBD1 was called by the table and not checked on the DNA. TRBV21-1 represents a pseudogene. Material: PBMCs or a T cell subset sorted from them (not recorded which). The sequence was obtained from an adult woman who had mild COVID-19 (a few samples of this study predate the infection). Cell type and time point are not known. The CDR3: CASSKAHKTGTNTEAFF. The DNA for the CDR3 is TGTGCCAGCAGCAAGGCTCATAAGACAGGCACAAACACTGAAGCTTTCTTT.